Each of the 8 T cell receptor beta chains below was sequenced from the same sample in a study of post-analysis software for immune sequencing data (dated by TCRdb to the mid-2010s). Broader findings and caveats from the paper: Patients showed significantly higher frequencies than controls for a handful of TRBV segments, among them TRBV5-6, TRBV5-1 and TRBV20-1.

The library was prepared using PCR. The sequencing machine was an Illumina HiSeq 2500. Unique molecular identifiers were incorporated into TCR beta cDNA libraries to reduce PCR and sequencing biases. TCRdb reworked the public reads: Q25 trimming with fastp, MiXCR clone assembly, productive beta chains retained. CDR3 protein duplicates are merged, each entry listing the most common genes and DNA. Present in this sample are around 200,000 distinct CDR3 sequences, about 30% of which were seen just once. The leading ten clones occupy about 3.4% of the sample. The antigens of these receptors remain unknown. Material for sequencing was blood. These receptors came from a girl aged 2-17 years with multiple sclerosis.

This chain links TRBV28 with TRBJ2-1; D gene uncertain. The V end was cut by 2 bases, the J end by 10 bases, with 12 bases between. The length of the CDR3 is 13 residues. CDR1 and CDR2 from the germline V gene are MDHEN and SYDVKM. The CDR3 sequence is CASSLPHPYEQFF. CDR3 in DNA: TGTGCCAGCAGTTTACCACACCCCTACGAGCAGTTCTTC.

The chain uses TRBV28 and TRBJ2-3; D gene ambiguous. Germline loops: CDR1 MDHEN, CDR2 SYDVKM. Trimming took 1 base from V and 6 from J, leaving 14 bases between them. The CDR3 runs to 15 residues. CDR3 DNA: TGTGCCAGCAGTTTATCGCTCATCGCGTGTGATACGCAGTATTTT. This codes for CASSLSLIACDTQYF.

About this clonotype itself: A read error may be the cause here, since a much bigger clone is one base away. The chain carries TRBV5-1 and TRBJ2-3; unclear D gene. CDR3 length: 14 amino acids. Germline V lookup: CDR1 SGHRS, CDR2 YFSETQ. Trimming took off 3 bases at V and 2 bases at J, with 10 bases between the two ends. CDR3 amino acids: CASSWSSPTDTQYF. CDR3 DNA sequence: TGCGCCAGCAGCTGGAGTAGCCCCACAGATACGCAGTATTTT.

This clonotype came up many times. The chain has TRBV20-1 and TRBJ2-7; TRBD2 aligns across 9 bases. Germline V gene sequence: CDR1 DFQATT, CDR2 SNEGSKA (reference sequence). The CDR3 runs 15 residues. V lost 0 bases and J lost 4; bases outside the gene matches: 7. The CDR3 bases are TGCAGTGCTAGAGATCGGCGGGAGGGCCCATACGAGCAGTACTTC. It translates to CSARDRREGPYEQYF.

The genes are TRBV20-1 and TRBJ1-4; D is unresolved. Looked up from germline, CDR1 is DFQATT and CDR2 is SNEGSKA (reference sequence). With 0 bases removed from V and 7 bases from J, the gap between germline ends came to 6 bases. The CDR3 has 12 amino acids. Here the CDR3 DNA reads TGCAGTGCTAGAGATCTTCTTGAAAAACTGTTTTTT. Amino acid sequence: CSARDLLEKLFF.

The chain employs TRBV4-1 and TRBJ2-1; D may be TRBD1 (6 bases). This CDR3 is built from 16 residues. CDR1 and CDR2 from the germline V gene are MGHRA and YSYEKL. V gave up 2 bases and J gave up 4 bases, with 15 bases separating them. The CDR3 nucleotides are TGCGCCAGCAGCCAAACTCCCCCACAGGGTTACAATGAGCAGTTCTTC. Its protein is CASSQTPPQGYNEQFF.

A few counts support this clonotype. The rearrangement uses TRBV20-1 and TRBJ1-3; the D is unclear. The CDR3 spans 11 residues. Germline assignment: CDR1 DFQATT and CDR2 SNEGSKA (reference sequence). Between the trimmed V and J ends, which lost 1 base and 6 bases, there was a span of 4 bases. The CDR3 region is CSARVENTIYF. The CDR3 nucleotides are TGCAGTGCTAGAGTGGAAAACACCATATATTTT.

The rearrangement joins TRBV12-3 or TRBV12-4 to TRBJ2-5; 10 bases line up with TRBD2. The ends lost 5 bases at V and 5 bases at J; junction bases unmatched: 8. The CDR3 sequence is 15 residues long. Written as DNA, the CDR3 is TGTGCCAGCAGTCAAATCACTAGCGGGGTGGAGACCCAGTACTTC. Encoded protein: CASSQITSGVETQYF.